Reported below is one T cell receptor (beta chain). Its target is unknown. This entry is derived from a study of T cell responses to AZD1222 COVID-19 vaccine. The study's findings and limits: Regions 160-218 and 743-854 dominated among vaccine-associated CD4 TCRs spanning spike. There were mostly white British donors and more females than males, and clonal diversity was possibly underestimated.

The CDR3 has 13 residues. Germline V gene data show CDR1 as MDHEN and CDR2 as SYDVKM. Trimming cost V 3 bases and J 1 base, with 6 bases left between them. TCRdb's table, derived via immunoSEQ multiplex PCR, lists solely in-frame clones and lacks some. Here the sample spans about 140,000 clones, around nine tenths being singletons. This receptor was obtained from an adult in good health. This rearrangement joins TRBV28 to TRBJ1-1; D remains unclear. This specimen was peripheral blood, taken on day 0 of AZD1222 vaccination. The CDR3 spells CASSFRANTEAFF. As DNA, the CDR3 is TGTGCCAGCAGTTTTCGGGCGAACACTGAAGCTTTCTTT. The whole variable domain, filled in from reference TRBV28 and TRBJ1-1, reads DVKVTQSSRYLVKRTGEKVFLECVQDMDHENMFWYRQDPGLGLRLIYFSYDVKMKEKGDIPEGYSVSREKKERFSLILESASTNQTSMYLCASSFRANTEAFFGQGTRLTVV.